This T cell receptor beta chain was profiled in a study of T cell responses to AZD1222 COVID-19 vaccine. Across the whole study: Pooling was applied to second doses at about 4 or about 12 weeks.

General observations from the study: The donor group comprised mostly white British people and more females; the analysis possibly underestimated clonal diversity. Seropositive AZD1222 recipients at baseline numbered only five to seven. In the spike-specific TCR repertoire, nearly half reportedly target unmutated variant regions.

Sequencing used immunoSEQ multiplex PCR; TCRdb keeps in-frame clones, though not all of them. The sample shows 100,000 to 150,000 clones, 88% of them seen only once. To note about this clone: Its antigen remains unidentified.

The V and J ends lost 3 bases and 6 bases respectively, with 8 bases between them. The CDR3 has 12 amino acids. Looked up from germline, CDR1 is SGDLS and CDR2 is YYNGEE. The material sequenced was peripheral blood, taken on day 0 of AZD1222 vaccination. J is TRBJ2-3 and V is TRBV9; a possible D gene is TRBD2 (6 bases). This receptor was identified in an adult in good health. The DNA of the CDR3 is TGTGCCAGCAGCGGGGGGGAGGATACGCAGTATTTT. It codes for CASSGGEDTQYF.